This TCR beta chain was sequenced for a study of tumor-infiltrating lymphocytes in oesophageal squamous cell carcinoma. CDR3 length: 13 amino acids. Germline V lookup: CDR1 SGHTA, CDR2 FQGTGA. TCRdb reprocessed the PCR reads via MiXCR and lists one record per CDR3 protein. The repertoire consists of over 14,000 distinct CDR3 sequences, with about half occurring once and the leading ten covering around 20%. The source is a male donor with esophageal squamous cell carcinoma. Source material: esophageal tumor tissue. The chain links TRBV7-3 to TRBJ2-1; D not certain. The J call is uncertain, as TRBJ2-7 better fits the DNA end. CDR3 sequence reads: CASSLTSTYEQYF. CDR3 bases: TGTGCCAGCAGCTTAACCAGCACCTACGAGCAGTACTTC.